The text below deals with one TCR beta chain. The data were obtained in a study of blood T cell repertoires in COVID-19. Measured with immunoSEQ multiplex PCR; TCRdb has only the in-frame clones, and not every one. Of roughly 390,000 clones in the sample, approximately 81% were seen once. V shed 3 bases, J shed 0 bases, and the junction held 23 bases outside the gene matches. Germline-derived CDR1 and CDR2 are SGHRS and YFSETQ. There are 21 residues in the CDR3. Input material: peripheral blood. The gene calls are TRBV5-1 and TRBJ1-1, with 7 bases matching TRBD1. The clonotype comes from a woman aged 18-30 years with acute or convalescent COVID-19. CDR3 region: CASSSGLGTVIKTLMNTEAFF. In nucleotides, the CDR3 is TGCGCCAGCAGCTCCGGGCTCGGGACAGTGATTAAAACCCTAATGAACACTGAAGCTTTCTTT.